This T cell receptor (beta chain) emerged from a study of spatial heterogeneity in lung cancer. Whole-study context: Counts of TCR transcripts in tumor regions correlated strongly with a matched bulk RNA-seq T cell module score. The average count in raw reads for each unique TCR and UMI combination exceeded 9.5 appearances.

Indicated time point: sample taken at primary tumor resection. Samples were obtained from around 73 donors, all untreated early-stage non-small cell lung cancer patients. Unsorted whole RNA of tumor, nontumor lung or frozen PBMC was sequenced. This clonotype came up many times. What it binds is unknown. TCRdb ran MiXCR on the 5' RACE reads and lists one entry per CDR3 protein. The data hold about 14,000 distinct CDR3 sequences, with more than 3% observed a single time. The study's findings and limits: Tumoral mutation counts were tracked by counts of expanded intratumoral alpha and beta TCRs.

V shed 5 bases, J shed 6 bases, and the junction held 8 bases outside the gene matches. This CDR3 contains 13 residues. CDR1 DFQATT and CDR2 SNEGSKA come from the germline V gene (reference sequence). The chain combines TRBV20-1 with TRBJ1-2, with 8 bases identical to TRBD1. Sequencing used lung tumor tissue, obtained at surgery. The receptor's source is a male donor with early-stage non-small cell lung cancer. The CDR3 DNA reads TGCAGTGCTCTTCACTCAGGGGGCCATGGCTACACCTTC. It translates to CSALHSGGHGYTF.